The present TCR beta chain was sequenced within a study of beta chain features in type 1 diabetes. All of the isolated RNA was reverse transcribed, so expressed TCRB transcripts were sequenced. Method: immunoSEQ multiplex PCR; TCRdb's copy keeps in-frame clones and lacks some. The sample contains 200,000 to 250,000 clones, over 65% of which appear only once. Study-wide findings and caveats: Whether TCRB rearrangement is influenced by HLA type went unresolved here. TCRB repertoires of naive, central memory and Treg cells appeared more similar among patients than among healthy donors.

Comments on this clone: The antigen is not known.

The source material was naive CD4+ T cells from blood. The sequence was collected from a man aged 25-45 years in good health.

CDR3 bases: TGCGCCAGCAAATCGGCGAGCGGTAGCAACGAGCAGTACTTC. It encodes CASKSASGSNEQYF. This chain uses TRBV5-1 with TRBJ2-7, with D perhaps matching TRBD2 (5 bases). CDR1 and CDR2 from the germline V gene are SGHRS and YFSETQ. The CDR3 length is 14 residues. Trimming removed 6 bases from V and 5 bases from J, with 18 bases in between. Full variable domain (missing parts from reference TRBV5-1 and TRBJ2-7): KAGVTQTPRYLIKTRGQQVTLSCSPISGHRSVSWYQQTPGQGLQFLFEYFSETQRNKGNFPGRFSGRQFSNSRSEMNVSTLELGDSALYLCASKSASGSNEQYFGPGTRLTVT.